Shown below are 10 T cell receptor beta chains from a single sample sequenced in a study of blood T cell repertoires in COVID-19. The table came from immunoSEQ multiplex PCR; TCRdb's copy has only in-frame clones and leaves some out. Of roughly 200,000 clones listed, around four fifths are singletons. The sequencing sample was made of peripheral blood. The origin of the receptors is a woman of 80 years or more with COVID-19, enrolled during active disease.

The chain recombines TRBV3-1 (or the pseudogene TRBV3-2) with TRBJ1-2; TRBD1 agrees at 7 bases. Germline trimming cut 11 bases from V and 5 bases from J; bases unmatched to any gene: 11. The length of the CDR3 is 13 residues. Germline loops: CDR1 LGHDT, CDR2 YNNKEL (reference sequence). For the CDR3, the DNA is TGTGCCGGTTCAGGGGGGACGTCTTATGGCTACACCTTC. It is translated as CAGSGGTSYGYTF.

V gene TRBV7-2 combines with J gene TRBJ1-2, with TRBD1 matching 8 bases. Germline CDR1 SGHTA, CDR2 FQGNSA. After removal of 1 base from V and 4 bases from J, the junction contained 8 bases not matched to a gene. This CDR3 is 16 amino acids long. CDR3 loop: CASSLVGTGNLYGYTF. The CDR3 DNA reads TGTGCCAGCAGCTTAGTCGGGACAGGCAACCTCTATGGCTACACCTTC.

The gene calls are TRBV6-1 and TRBJ1-1, with a tentative D call TRBD1 (5 bases). The CDR3 loop spans 13 amino acids. Trimming pared 3 bases from V and 7 bases from J, leaving 12 bases between. Germline assignment: CDR1 MNHNS and CDR2 SASEGT. In nucleotides, the CDR3 is TGTGCCAGCAGTGATCGGTGGGGGGTTGAAGCTTTCTTT. Translated: CASSDRWGVEAFF.

The rearrangement joins TRBV28 to TRBJ1-2; D remains ambiguous. The ends were cut back, 1 base at V and 6 bases at J, with 12 bases in the middle. The length of the CDR3 is 14 residues. Germline V gene lookup returns CDR1 MDHEN and CDR2 SYDVKM. CDR3 in amino acids: CASSLFPGSDGYTF. DNA for the CDR3: TGTGCCAGCAGTTTATTTCCGGGTAGTGATGGCTACACCTTC.

The chain combines TRBV28 with TRBJ1-5, with D possibly being TRBD1 (5 bases). The ends were cut back, 6 bases at V and 5 bases at J, with 20 bases in the middle. This CDR3 contains 16 residues. The germline V gene encodes CDR1 MDHEN and CDR2 SYDVKM. CDR3 protein: CASSPLGGGEHQPQHF. In nucleotides, the CDR3 is TGTGCCAGCAGCCCGTTGGGGGGAGGAGAACATCAGCCCCAGCATTTT.

The chain uses TRBV28 and TRBJ2-7; 10 nucleotides match TRBD1. In germline, CDR1 is MDHEN, CDR2 SYDVKM. This CDR3 has 13 residues. The V gene end was trimmed by 6 bases and the J gene end by 7 bases; junction bases not matched to a gene: 6. The DNA of the CDR3 is TGTGCCAGCAGAGGACAGGGGGAGCTGGAGCAGTACGTC. This codes for CASRGQGELEQYV.

The genes are TRBV20-1 and TRBJ1-2, with 7 bases identical to TRBD1. The germline V gene encodes CDR1 DFQATT and CDR2 SNEGSKA (reference sequence). The CDR3 extends over 14 amino acids. The V and J ends lost 3 bases and 4 bases, in that order; junction bases with no gene match: 8. CDR3 region: CSASREGALYGYTF. CDR3 bases: TGCAGTGCTAGTCGGGAGGGGGCTCTCTATGGCTACACCTTC.

The chain recombines TRBV11-2 with TRBJ2-7, with a weak D call TRBD1 (5 bases). The germline V gene encodes CDR1 SGHAT and CDR2 FQNNGV. Trimming removed 3 bases at V and 0 bases at J, with 6 bases between. This CDR3 comprises 13 residues. The CDR3 reads CASSLTDSYEQYV. In DNA, the CDR3 is TGTGCCAGCAGCTTGACAGACTCCTACGAGCAGTACGTC.

CDR3 sequence (DNA): TGTGCCAGCAGCCAAGATCGAGGGAGAGACTACAATGAGCAGTTCTTC. It encodes CASSQDRGRDYNEQFF. The genes are TRBV3-1 (or the pseudogene TRBV3-2) and TRBJ2-1; D possibly corresponds to TRBD2 (5 bases). The CDR3 is 16 residues long. The V and J ends lost 0 bases and 3 bases respectively, with 12 bases between them. Germline V gene sequence: CDR1 LGHDT, CDR2 YNNKEL (reference sequence).

The chain is built from TRBV6-6 and TRBJ2-1; 7 positions agree with TRBD2. V dropped 7 bases and J dropped 1; count of bases not matched to a gene: 7. CDR1 is MNHNY, CDR2 SVGAGI, per germline (reference sequence). CDR3 size: 15 residues. The chain's CDR3 is CASTRGLTSYNEQFF. In DNA form, the CDR3 reads TGTGCCAGCACCCGGGGACTAACGTCCTACAATGAGCAGTTCTTC.